This is a list of T cell receptor beta chains from one sample in a study of blood T cells in healthy people across ages. From the 5' RACE reads, TCRdb called clonotypes with MiXCR, one entry per CDR3 protein. This sample has more than 1.4 million distinct CDR3 sequences, with approximately 40% found just once. Sequencing was done on a sample of blood. All receptors derive from a woman between 18 and 29 years old in good health. The CDR3 runs from the conserved cysteine through the conserved F or W. D genes are given only for firm matches. Clone sizes are given selectively: once, few, many, or a class where the clone is expanded.

d_gene,v_gene,j_gene,abundance,CDR3nt,CDR3aa
-,TRBV21-1,TRBJ2-7,-,TGTGCCAGCAGCAAAAAAATGGCTAGCGGGCTCTACGAGCAGTACTTC,CASSKKMASGLYEQYF
TRBD1,TRBV13,TRBJ1-1,-,TGTGCCAGCAGCTTAGGCGGCAGGGGGGTCGCTGAAGCTTTCTTT,CASSLGGRGVAEAFF
-,TRBV4-1,TRBJ1-2,few,TGCGCCAGCAGTCCCGAGTTTGGAAGTTGGGGGGCGCATGGCTACACCTTC,CASSPEFGSWGAHGYTF
TRBD2,TRBV7-2,TRBJ2-1,-,TGTGCCAGCAGCGAAATAGCGGGGGGCCGCTACAATGAGCAGTTCTTC,CASSEIAGGRYNEQFF
-,TRBV20-1,TRBJ2-7,-,TGCAGTGCTAGAGGGGTGGGAGCCTTGATCTCCTACGAGCAGTACTTC,CSARGVGALISYEQYF
TRBD2,TRBV6-5,TRBJ2-6,few,TGTGCCAGCAGTTACTATGGGGCGGGGGGTTCTGGGGCCAACGTCCTGACTTTC,CASSYYGAGGSGANVLTF
-,TRBV6-1,TRBJ1-6,few,TGTGCCAGCAGGGGAGGGGGTTTTGCTTCACCCCTCCACTTT,CASRGGGFASPLHF
TRBD2,TRBV7-2,TRBJ2-3,few,TGTGCCAGCAGCCGAACTAGGGGACTAACGGGTCTCACAGATACGCAGTATTTT,CASSRTRGLTGLTDTQYF
TRBD1,TRBV25-1,TRBJ2-3,few,TGTGCCAGCAGTCGACAGGGTCCCGATACGCAGTATTTT,CASSRQGPDTQYF
TRBD1,TRBV29-1,TRBJ1-2,few,TGCAGCGTTGGCCGGGACAGCTCAGGGTATGGCTACACCTTC,CSVGRDSSGYGYTF
-,TRBV7-9,TRBJ1-1,many,TGTGCCAGCAGCTTAGGCCAGGGTCGGGCTGAAGCTTTCTTT,CASSLGQGRAEAFF
TRBD1,TRBV9,TRBJ1-6,few,TGTGCCAGCAGCCCATCAGGGGGACACTATAATTCACCCCTCCACTTT,CASSPSGGHYNSPLHF
-,TRBV5-1,TRBJ2-3,-,TGCGCCAGCAGCTTGGGGACTCTCGATACGCAGTATTTT,CASSLGTLDTQYF
TRBD2,TRBV6-1,TRBJ2-1,-,TGTGCCAGCAGCTCACTAGCGGGGGGCGTAAGCTCCTACAATGAGCAGTTCTTC,CASSSLAGGVSSYNEQFF
-,TRBV14,TRBJ2-7,few,TGTGCCAGCAGCCAAGATGTCGACGAGCAGTACTTC,CASSQDVDEQYF
-,TRBV5-1,TRBJ1-2,-,TGCGCCAGCAGCTCCCCCGGGGGCAGAACTAACTATGGCTACACCTTC,CASSSPGGRTNYGYTF
TRBD2,TRBV20-1,TRBJ2-7,-,TGCAGTGCTCGACTAGCGGGGGCCGCCTACGAGCAGAACTTC,CSARLAGAAYEQNF
-,TRBV7-2,TRBJ2-1,-,TGTGCCAGCAGCTTAGGGTCCCGGGGGCAGTTCTTC,CASSLGSRGQFF
-,TRBV6-2/TRBV6-3,TRBJ2-1,-,TGTGCCAGCAGTTACTCCCTTCGAGGGGATAATGAGCAGTTCTTC,CASSYSLRGDNEQFF
TRBD2,TRBV12-3/TRBV12-4,TRBJ2-5,many,TGTGCCAGCAGTCCGGTGGGCGGGAGTCCCCAAGAGACCCAGTACTTC,CASSPVGGSPQETQYF
-,TRBV6-1,TRBJ1-1,-,TGTGCCAGCAGCACTCGGGGGACGAACACTGAAGCTTTCTTT,CASSTRGTNTEAFF
TRBD2,TRBV6-6,TRBJ2-5,many,TGTGCCAGCAGTCTCACCGTCTTAGCGGGGGGACAAGAGACCCAGTACTTC,CASSLTVLAGGQETQYF
TRBD2,TRBV7-2,TRBJ2-1,-,TGTGCCAGCAGCCTGGCTAGCGGGAAGTACAATGGGCAGTTCTTC,CASSLASGKYNGQFF
TRBD2,TRBV20-1,TRBJ2-7,few,TGCAGTGCTGCAAGACTAGCGTGGCGGGGCGAGCAGTACTTC,CSAARLAWRGEQYF
-,TRBV21-1,TRBJ2-7,-,TGTGCCAGCAGCACCCCGAGAACAGGGTCGATGGGATACGAGCAGTACTTC,CASSTPRTGSMGYEQYF
-,TRBV7-9,TRBJ1-1,-,TGTGCCAGCAGCTTAGATGGCAGTATAGGTACTGAAGCTTTCTTT,CASSLDGSIGTEAFF
-,TRBV20-1,TRBJ2-7,-,TGCAGTGCTAGTGGAAAACCCGGGACGGAGTACGTTGAGCAGTACTTC,CSASGKPGTEYVEQYF
-,TRBV28,TRBJ1-5,-,TGTGCCAGCAGTTTGTCAGGGAATTATCAGCCCCAGCATTTT,CASSLSGNYQPQHF
TRBD2,TRBV3-1,TRBJ2-7,-,TGTGCCAGCAGCCTACCGGGACTAGGATTCAATGAGCAGTACTTC,CASSLPGLGFNEQYF
-,TRBV9,TRBJ2-5,few,TGTGCCAGCAGCGTATTTACCCAAGAGACCCAGTACTTC,CASSVFTQETQYF
-,TRBV13,TRBJ2-1,-,TGTGCCAGCAGCCCTGACAGGCGTACCTACAATGAGCAGTTCTTC,CASSPDRRTYNEQFF
-,TRBV6-6,TRBJ2-5,few,TGTGCCAGCAGCGCCCCATTGGGGGAGACCCAGTACTTC,CASSAPLGETQYF
TRBD1,TRBV12-3/TRBV12-4,TRBJ2-7,few,TGTGCCAGCAGTTTAGGGACAGGGGGAGAGTACGAGCAGTACTTC,CASSLGTGGEYEQYF
-,TRBV20-1,TRBJ2-7,-,TGCAGTGCGAGCAGGGACTTCCCTTCCTACGAGCAGTACTTC,CSASRDFPSYEQYF
TRBD2,TRBV6-1,TRBJ2-1,few,TGTGCCAGCAGTGTGTATACTAGCGGTTCCTTCAATGAGCAGTTCTTC,CASSVYTSGSFNEQFF
TRBD1,TRBV5-1,TRBJ2-1,-,TGCGCCAGCAGCGCCGGGACAGGGGCTTATGAGCAGTTCTTC,CASSAGTGAYEQFF
-,TRBV7-9,TRBJ2-3,few,TGTGCCAGCAGCTTATGGGCGGGCGCCACAGATACGCAGTATTTT,CASSLWAGATDTQYF
TRBD2,TRBV4-2,TRBJ2-3,-,TGTGCCAGCAGCCATACCTTCTCTGAAGGGCTAGCGGGAGGAGATACGCAGTATTTT,CASSHTFSEGLAGGDTQYF
TRBD1,TRBV20-1,TRBJ2-2,few,TGCAGTGCTAGACCTCTGGACAGGGTGGCCGGGGAGCTGTTTTTT,CSARPLDRVAGELFF
-,TRBV3-1,TRBJ2-1,-,TGTGCCAGCAGCCAAGAAGCGACACCGACCTACAATGAGCAGTTCTTC,CASSQEATPTYNEQFF
-,TRBV10-3,TRBJ2-1,few,TGTGCCATCAGTGCGTCTGACTACAATGAGCAGTTCTTC,CAISASDYNEQFF
-,TRBV29-1,TRBJ2-1,many,TGCAGCGTGGGGAGGAGTAATGAGCAGTTCTTC,CSVGRSNEQFF
TRBD2,TRBV5-1,TRBJ2-1,-,TGCGCCAGCAGCTTGGACTCACTAGCGGGAGATGAGCAGTTCTTC,CASSLDSLAGDEQFF
-,TRBV10-2,TRBJ2-7,-,TGCGCCAGTCGGGACTCCAACTCCTACGAGCAGTACTTC,CASRDSNSYEQYF
-,TRBV2,TRBJ2-5,-,TGTGCCAGCAGTGGACAGGTCCAAGAGACCCAGTACTTC,CASSGQVQETQYF
-,TRBV6-5,TRBJ2-1,-,TGTGCCAGCAGTCCCGGGAGCGTGAGGAATGAGCAGTTCTTC,CASSPGSVRNEQFF
TRBD1,TRBV20-1,TRBJ1-1,-,TGCAGTGCTAGGACAGGGTTTAACACTGAAGCTTTCTTT,CSARTGFNTEAFF
-,TRBV7-9,TRBJ1-2,-,TGTGCCAGCAGCTTAGAGACAGGACCTTCTTTAGGCTACACCTTC,CASSLETGPSLGYTF
-,TRBV4-1,TRBJ1-5,-,TGCGCCAGCAGCCAAGACCCTTATAGCAATCAGCCCCAGCATTTT,CASSQDPYSNQPQHF
TRBD1,TRBV7-2,TRBJ1-2,-,TGTGCCAGCAGCTTATATTCAGGGGGGAATGGCTACACCTTC,CASSLYSGGNGYTF